This TCR beta chain emerged from a study of blood T cell repertoires in COVID-19. As for the study in general: The analysed material was cDNA or gDNA that came from T cells, B-cell-depleted T cells, or PBMCs.

Clones were read by immunoSEQ multiplex PCR, and TCRdb kept only the in-frame ones, dropping some. The table has 130,000 to 150,000 clones, approximately 85% seen once. It was during active infection that Seattle patients were enrolled and then longitudinally followed. CDR3 length: 15 residues. Trimming took 6 bases from V and 4 from J; bases not matched to a gene: 11. Germline values: CDR1 MNHEY, CDR2 SVGAGI. The V call is TRBV6-5, the J call TRBJ1-2; 7 bases line up with TRBD1. The sample was peripheral blood. The sequence was obtained from a woman in her sixties or seventies with COVID-19, enrolled during active disease. The chain's CDR3 is CASRGGQAPTYGYTF. CDR3 sequence (DNA): TGTGCCAGCAGGGGAGGACAGGCGCCAACCTATGGCTACACCTTC.